This T cell receptor (beta chain) derives from a study of CD8+CD57+ T cells in acquired aplastic anemia. Using genomic DNA as the template, TCR beta VDJ and CDR3 profiling was carried out. TCRdb re-analysed the reads in MiXCR, keeping a single row per CDR3 protein. Of some 410,000 distinct CDR3 sequences listed, 65% to 75% were seen once; the top ten hold 3% to 5%. This TCR came from a human donor in good health, serving as a control. Material for sequencing was sorted CD4+, CD8+, or CD8+CD57+ T cells (not recorded which) from PBMCs.

The CDR3 DNA reads TGTGCCAGCAGCGACCGGTGGGAGCCCCAGCATGTGGGTTTCTTC. Residues: CASSDRWEPQHVGFF. The V and J genes are TRBV7-8 and TRBJ2-1; perhaps TRBD2 as D (5 bases). V lost 5 bases and J 16 bases, leaving 27 bases between the germline ends. Germline V gene sequence: CDR1 SGHVS, CDR2 FQNEAQ. The CDR3 covers 15 residues.